This T cell receptor beta chain is drawn from a study of metastatic and nonmetastatic thyroid tumors. The study, taken as a whole, reports: TCR beta diversity was reportedly significantly higher in malignant thyroid tumors than benign nodules, in blood and tumor.

This clone is medium-sized within its sample. The antigen is undetermined. The identical CDR3 is also encoded by other nucleotide sequences in the sample. Under the authors' procedure: What underpinned the distant-metastasis classifier for papillary thyroid cancer was the set of CDR3 differences across clinicopathological groups. TCRdb re-called the PCR reads via MiXCR. These V and J calls are TCRdb output, not the study's own analysis. The profile shows under 25,000 clones, less than 20% of them singletons. With 4 bases clipped from V and 3 bases from J, the junction kept 0 bases outside the gene matches. The CDR3 extends over 12 amino acids. Germline V lookup: CDR1 GTSNPN, CDR2 SVGIG (reference sequence). Every patient underwent thyroid surgery untreated.

This receptor was identified in a female donor with papillary thyroid cancer or a benign thyroid nodule (not recorded which). Some clones in this sample may be carry-over from other donors' samples. Source material: blood. The genes are TRBV30 and TRBJ2-1; TRBD1 aligns across 7 bases. The CDR3 here is CAWTGGYNEQFF. The CDR3 DNA is TGTGCCTGGACAGGGGGCTACAATGAGCAGTTCTTC.